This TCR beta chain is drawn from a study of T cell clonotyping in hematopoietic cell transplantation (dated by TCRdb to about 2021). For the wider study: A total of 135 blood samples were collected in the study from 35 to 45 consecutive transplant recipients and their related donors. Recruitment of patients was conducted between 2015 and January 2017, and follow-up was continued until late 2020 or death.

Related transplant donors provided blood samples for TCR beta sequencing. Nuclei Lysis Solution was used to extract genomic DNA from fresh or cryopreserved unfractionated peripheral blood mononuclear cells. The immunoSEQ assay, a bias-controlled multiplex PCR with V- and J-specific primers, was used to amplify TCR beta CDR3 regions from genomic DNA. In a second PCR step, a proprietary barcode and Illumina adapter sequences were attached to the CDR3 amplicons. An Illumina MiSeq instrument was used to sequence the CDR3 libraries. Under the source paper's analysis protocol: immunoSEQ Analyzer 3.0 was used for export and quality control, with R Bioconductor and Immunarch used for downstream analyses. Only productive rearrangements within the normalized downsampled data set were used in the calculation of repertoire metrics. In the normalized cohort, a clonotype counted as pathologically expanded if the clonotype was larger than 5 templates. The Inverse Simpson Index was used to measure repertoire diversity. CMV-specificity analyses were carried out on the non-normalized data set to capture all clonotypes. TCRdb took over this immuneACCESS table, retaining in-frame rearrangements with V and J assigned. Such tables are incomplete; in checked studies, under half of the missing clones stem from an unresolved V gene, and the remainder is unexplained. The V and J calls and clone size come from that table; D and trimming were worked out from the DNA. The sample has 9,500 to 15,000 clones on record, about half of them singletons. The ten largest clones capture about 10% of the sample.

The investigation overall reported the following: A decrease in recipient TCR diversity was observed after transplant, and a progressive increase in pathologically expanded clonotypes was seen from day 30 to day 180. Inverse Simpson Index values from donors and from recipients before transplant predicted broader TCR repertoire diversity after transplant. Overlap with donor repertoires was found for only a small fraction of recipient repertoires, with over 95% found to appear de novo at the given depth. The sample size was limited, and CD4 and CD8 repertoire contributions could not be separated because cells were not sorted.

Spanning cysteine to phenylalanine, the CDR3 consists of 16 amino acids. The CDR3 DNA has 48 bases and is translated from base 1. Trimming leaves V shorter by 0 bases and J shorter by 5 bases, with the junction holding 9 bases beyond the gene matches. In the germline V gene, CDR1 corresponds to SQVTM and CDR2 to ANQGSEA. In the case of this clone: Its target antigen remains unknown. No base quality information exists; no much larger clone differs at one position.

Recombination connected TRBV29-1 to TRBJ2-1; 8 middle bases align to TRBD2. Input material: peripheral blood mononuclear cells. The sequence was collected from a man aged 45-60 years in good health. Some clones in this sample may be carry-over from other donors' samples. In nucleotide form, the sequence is TGCAGCGTTGAAGATCGGAGCGGGGGTCGGAACAATGAGCAGTTCTTC. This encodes CSVEDRSGGRNNEQFF.